This T cell receptor beta chain is from a study of cytomegalovirus exposure and HLA in healthy donors. The CDR3 has 15 residues. V was trimmed by 0 bases and J by 0 bases, leaving 6 bases between them. The germline gives CDR1 MGHRA, CDR2 YSYEKL. This PCR relied on a set of 60 Vbeta primers and 13 Jbeta primers. Data came from immunoSEQ multiplex PCR; TCRdb stores just in-frame clones and leaves some out. The table records more than 150,000 clones, around 80% of them present only once. This clone has ten or more counts. The source of this sequence is a woman between 50 and 59 years old in good health and CMV-seropositive. The chain combines TRBV4-1 with TRBJ1-3; D is uncertain. Input material: PBMCs. As DNA, the CDR3 is TGCGCCAGCAGCCAAGACCCGGGCTCTGGAAACACCATATATTTT. Amino acid sequence: CASSQDPGSGNTIYF.